This TCR beta chain derives from a study of cytotoxic CD8 clonotypes in ibrutinib-treated CLL. Study-wide results and limits: Baseline clonality exceeded age-matched healthy donors and tracked circulating CD8+ T-cell counts.

Germline CDR1 LGHNA, CDR2 YSLEER. Trimming took 3 bases from V and 2 from J; bases not matched to a gene: 7. This CDR3 is 15 amino acids long. The protocol was immunoSEQ multiplex PCR, while the TCRdb copy is restricted to in-frame clones and leaves out a portion. Here the sample spans 150,000 to 200,000 clones, nearly 90% being singletons. As concerns this clone: As yet, its antigen is unknown.

Sample: PBMCs, taken at disease progression, from a patient treated with ibrutinib. The sequence came from a human donor with chronic lymphocytic leukemia. The chain links TRBV4-3 to TRBJ2-7; 7 positions match TRBD1. CDR3 nucleotides: TGCGCCAGCAGCCACGGACCGGGACAGACCTACGAGCAGTACTTC. Protein: CASSHGPGQTYEQYF.